A selection of T cell receptor beta chains follows, all from one sample in a study of early T cells in non-severe SARS-CoV-2 infection. TCRdb re-derived calls from the 5' RACE reads in MiXCR, one entry per CDR3 protein. The sample shows 55,000 to 75,000 distinct CDR3 sequences, 12% of them seen only once. The sequenced material came from whole blood. The receptors were sampled from an adult who was a healthcare worker with PCR-confirmed SARS-CoV-2 infection or an uninfected control (not recorded which). CDR3s include the opening cysteine and the closing phenylalanine or tryptophan. A D gene is named only where the DNA matches it firmly. Some rows have no size entry. The others give once, few or many, or a class for an expanded clone.

>TRBD1|few|TRBV6-5|TRBJ1-1
TGTGCCAGCAGAAGAGCCGGGACAGGCTCATCCTCTGAAGCTTTCTTT
CASRRAGTGSSSEAFF
>-|-|TRBV29-1|TRBJ1-2
TGCAGCGTTGAATCTGGGTTAGGCTACACCTTC
CSVESGLGYTF
>-|-|TRBV12-3/TRBV12-4|TRBJ1-5
TGTGCCAGCAGTTTAGCGACAAATCAGCCCCAGCATTTT
CASSLATNQPQHF
>-|few|TRBV7-9|TRBJ2-3
TGTGCCAGCAGACAGGGAGGGGGAGTATCAGATACGCAGTATTTT
CASRQGGGVSDTQYF
>TRBD1|many|TRBV7-9|TRBJ1-1
TGTGCCAGCAGCCAAAACAGGGGCGGTAGGACTGAAGCTTTCTTT
CASSQNRGGRTEAFF
>-|few|TRBV3-1|TRBJ2-2
TGTGCCAGCAGCCAACAAGGGGCACCAAACACCGGGGAGCTGTTTTTT
CASSQQGAPNTGELFF
>TRBD2|few|TRBV4-1|TRBJ2-3
TGCGCCAGCAGCCAAGATGGTAGCGGGGGTTCAGATACGCAGTATTTT
CASSQDGSGGSDTQYF
>-|-|TRBV30|TRBJ2-3
TGTGCCTGGAGTCGATACACAGATACGCAGTATTTT
CAWSRYTDTQYF
>-|few|TRBV7-9|TRBJ2-3
TGTGCCAGCAGCTTGTCCCGCATCTCAAATACGCAGTATTTT
CASSLSRISNTQYF
>-|many|TRBV7-9|TRBJ2-7
TGTGCCAGCAGCTTAGCGGCGTCGTCCACCTACGAGCAGTACTTC
CASSLAASSTYEQYF
>-|many|TRBV7-9|TRBJ1-1
TGTGCCAGCAGCCGGACGGGATCCCTGACTGAAGCTTTCTTT
CASSRTGSLTEAFF
>TRBD2|many|TRBV5-4|TRBJ2-1
TGTGCCAGCAGCCCAAGACTAGCGGGGCAAATGAATGAGCAGTTCTTC
CASSPRLAGQMNEQFF
>-|few|TRBV10-2|TRBJ1-1
TGCGCCAGCGGGAGGAACAGAGAGATGAACACTGAAGCTTTCTTT
CASGRNREMNTEAFF
>TRBD1|-|TRBV6-5|TRBJ1-5
TGTGCCAGCAGCGCGGACAGGTGGCAGCCCCAGCATTTT
CASSADRWQPQHF
>-|many|TRBV10-2|TRBJ1-1
TGCGCCAGCAGTTTTCAATCGTCCATGACAGGAGGCGCTTTCTTT
CASSFQSSMTGGAFF
>-|few|TRBV20-1|TRBJ2-7
TGCAGTGCTAGAGAGGGATTCTACGAGCAGTACTTC
CSAREGFYEQYF
>-|few|TRBV18|TRBJ1-1
TGTGCCAGCTCACCCGGGATAAGCACTGAAGCTTTCTTT
CASSPGISTEAFF
>-|many|TRBV7-8|TRBJ2-7
TGTGCCAGCAGCTTAGAACGGGGCCCAACTTACGAGCAGTACTTC
CASSLERGPTYEQYF
>TRBD1|-|TRBV20-1|TRBJ1-6
TGCAGTGCTGTTGACAGGGGGCGCTCCTATAATTCACCCCTCCACTTT
CSAVDRGRSYNSPLHF
>TRBD2|many|TRBV7-2|TRBJ2-7
TGTGCCAGCAGCTTATACGGGGGGGCCGGGAACGAGCAGTACTTC
CASSLYGGAGNEQYF
>-|-|TRBV20-1|TRBJ2-7
TGCAGTGCTAGGTCAATTGGGTTTTCGCCCTACGAGCAGTACTTC
CSARSIGFSPYEQYF
>TRBD2|-|TRBV12-3/TRBV12-4|TRBJ2-3
TGTGCCAGCAGTTTAGTCGGGGGGATCACAGATACGCAGTATTTT
CASSLVGGITDTQYF
>-|many|TRBV20-1|TRBJ2-3
TGCAGTGCGATCCAGACTAGTTCTTCAGATACGCAGTATTTT
CSAIQTSSSDTQYF
>-|-|TRBV5-5|TRBJ2-3
TGTGCCAGCAGCTCCCCCTGGATTCGTACGCAGTATTTT
CASSSPWIRTQYF
>-|few|TRBV6-4|TRBJ1-1
TGTGCCAGCAGTGAGGGTTTTGGCACTGAAGCTTTCTTT
CASSEGFGTEAFF
>-|-|TRBV29-1|TRBJ1-1
TGCAGCGCGGGGGACACGCACACTGAAGCTTTCTTT
CSAGDTHTEAFF
>TRBD1|many|TRBV7-2|TRBJ1-2
TGTGCCAGCAGCCCCGACAGGGGAGGCTATGGCTACACCTTC
CASSPDRGGYGYTF
>TRBD1|many|TRBV12-3/TRBV12-4|TRBJ2-1
TGTGCCAGCAGTTTCCCCGGGACAGGGGCCGATGAGCAGTTCTTC
CASSFPGTGADEQFF
>TRBD2|-|TRBV6-6|TRBJ2-1
TGTGCCAGCAGCCCTACGACGACTAGCGGGGGACCCTCCTACAATGAGCAGTTCTTC
CASSPTTTSGGPSYNEQFF
>TRBD1|many|TRBV7-2|TRBJ2-7
TGTGCCAGCAGCTATGAGGCGGACAGGGGGCGATACGAGCAGTACTTC
CASSYEADRGRYEQYF
>-|few|TRBV20-1|TRBJ1-1
TGCAGTTCCGTGGCAGACCTCAACACTGAAGCTTTCTTT
CSSVADLNTEAFF
>-|few|TRBV6-6|TRBJ1-1
TGTGCCAGCACAGGGAACACTGAAGCTTTCTTT
CASTGNTEAFF
>-|few|TRBV5-4|TRBJ1-6
TGTGCCAGCAGCCCCCCTCTGGGTGAAGGGTCACCCCTCCACTTT
CASSPPLGEGSPLHF
>-|few|TRBV7-9|TRBJ2-7
TGTGCCAGCAGCAAATCTCGTGGGGATTTCGAGCAGTACTTC
CASSKSRGDFEQYF
>-|-|TRBV18|TRBJ1-4
TGTGCCAGCTCACTGGGGAACAATGAAAAACTGTTTTTT
CASSLGNNEKLFF
>TRBD2|many|TRBV11-2|TRBJ2-1
TGTGCCAGCAGCCCGGGCGGGGGGCTCGACAATGAGCAGTTCTTC
CASSPGGGLDNEQFF
>-|few|TRBV9|TRBJ2-3
TGTGCCAGCAGCGTAGGAGGATCAGATACGCAGTATTTT
CASSVGGSDTQYF
>-|few|TRBV5-1|TRBJ2-2
TGCGCCAGCAGCTTGTGGAGCGACCCGAACACCGGGGAGCTGTTTTTT
CASSLWSDPNTGELFF
>-|-|TRBV5-1|TRBJ1-6
TGCGCCAGCAGCCCACTTGAGTTCAATTCACCCCTCCACTTT
CASSPLEFNSPLHF
>TRBD1|-|TRBV20-1|TRBJ1-1
TGCAGTGCTAGAGACCGGACAGGGCGGACTGAAGCTTTCTTT
CSARDRTGRTEAFF
>-|many|TRBV29-1|TRBJ1-1
TGCAGCGTTCCTCGAACAGGGTTACCTGAAGCTTTCTTT
CSVPRTGLPEAFF
>-|many|TRBV12-3/TRBV12-4|TRBJ1-1
TGTGCCAGCAGTCCTCCAGGGTTCACTGAAGCTTTCTTT
CASSPPGFTEAFF
>TRBD1|few|TRBV19|TRBJ1-2
TGTGCCAGTACCCGACTAAGTGGGGACAGATTAGGCTACACCTTC
CASTRLSGDRLGYTF
>-|-|TRBV7-2|TRBJ1-1
TGTGCCAGCAGCTTGAGAGAAGCTTTCTTT
CASSLREAFF
>-|-|TRBV3-1|TRBJ2-7
TGTGCCAGCAGCCGACCCGGGCAAACCGTCTACGAGCAGTACTTC
CASSRPGQTVYEQYF